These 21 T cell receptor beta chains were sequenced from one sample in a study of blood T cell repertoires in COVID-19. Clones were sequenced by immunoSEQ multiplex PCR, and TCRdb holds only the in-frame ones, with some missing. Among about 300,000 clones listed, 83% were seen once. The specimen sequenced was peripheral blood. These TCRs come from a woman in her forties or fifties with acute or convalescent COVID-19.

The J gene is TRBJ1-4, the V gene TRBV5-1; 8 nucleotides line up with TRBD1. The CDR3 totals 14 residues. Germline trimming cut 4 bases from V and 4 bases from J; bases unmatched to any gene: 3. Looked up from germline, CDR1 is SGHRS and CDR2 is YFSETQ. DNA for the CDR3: TGCGCCAGCAGCCCGGGACAGGATAATGAAAAACTGTTTTTT. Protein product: CASSPGQDNEKLFF.

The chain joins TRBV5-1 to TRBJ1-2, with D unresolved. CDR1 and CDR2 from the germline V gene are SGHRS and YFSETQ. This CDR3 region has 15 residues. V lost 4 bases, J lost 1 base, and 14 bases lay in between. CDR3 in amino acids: CASSGDGTLNYGYTF. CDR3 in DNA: TGCGCCAGCAGCGGAGACGGTACCCTTAACTATGGCTACACCTTC. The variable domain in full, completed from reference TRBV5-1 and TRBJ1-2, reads KAGVTQTPRYLIKTRGQQVTLSCSPISGHRSVSWYQQTPGQGLQFLFEYFSETQRNKGNFPGRFSGRQFSNSRSEMNVSTLELGDSALYLCASSGDGTLNYGYTFGSGTRLTVV.

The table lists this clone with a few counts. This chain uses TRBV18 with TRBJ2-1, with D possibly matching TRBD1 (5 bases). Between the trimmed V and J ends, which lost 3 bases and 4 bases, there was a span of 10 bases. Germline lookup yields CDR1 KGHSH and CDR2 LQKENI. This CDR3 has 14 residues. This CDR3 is CASSPTDAYNEQFF. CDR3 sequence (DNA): TGTGCCAGCTCACCGACAGACGCTTACAATGAGCAGTTCTTC. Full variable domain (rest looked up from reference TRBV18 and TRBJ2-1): NAGVMQNPRHLVRRRGQEARLRCSPMKGHSHVYWYRQLPEEGLKFMVYLQKENIIDESGMPKERFSAEFPKEGPSILRIQQVVRGDSAAYFCASSPTDAYNEQFFGPGTRLTVL.

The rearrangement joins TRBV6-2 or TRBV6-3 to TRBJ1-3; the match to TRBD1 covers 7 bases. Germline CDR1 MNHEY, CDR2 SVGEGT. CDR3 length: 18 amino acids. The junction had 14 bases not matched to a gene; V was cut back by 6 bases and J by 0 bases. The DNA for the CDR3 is TGTGCCAGCAGCCCTCGACTAGACAGGGTAGGCTCTGGAAACACCATATATTTT. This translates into CASSPRLDRVGSGNTIYF.

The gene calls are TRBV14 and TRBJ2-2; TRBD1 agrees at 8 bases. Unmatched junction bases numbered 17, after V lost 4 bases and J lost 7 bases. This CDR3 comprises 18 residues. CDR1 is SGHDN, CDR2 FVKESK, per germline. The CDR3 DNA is TGTGCCAGCAGCCGATCCGCGGGTGCAGGGGGCGTTCACGGGGAGCTGTTTTTT. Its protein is CASSRSAGAGGVHGELFF.

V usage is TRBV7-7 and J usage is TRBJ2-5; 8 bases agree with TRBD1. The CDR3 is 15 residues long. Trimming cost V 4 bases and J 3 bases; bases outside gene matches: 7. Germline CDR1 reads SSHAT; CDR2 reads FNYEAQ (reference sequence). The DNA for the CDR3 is TGTGCCAGCAGCTCGACAGGGGTCTTGGAAGAGACCCAGTACTTC. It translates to CASSSTGVLEETQYF.

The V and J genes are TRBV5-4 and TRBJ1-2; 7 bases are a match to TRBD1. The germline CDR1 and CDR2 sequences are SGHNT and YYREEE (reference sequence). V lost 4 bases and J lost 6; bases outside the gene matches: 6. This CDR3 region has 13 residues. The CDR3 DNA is TGTGCCAGCAGCCTTACAGGGGTCGATGGCTACACCTTC. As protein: CASSLTGVDGYTF.

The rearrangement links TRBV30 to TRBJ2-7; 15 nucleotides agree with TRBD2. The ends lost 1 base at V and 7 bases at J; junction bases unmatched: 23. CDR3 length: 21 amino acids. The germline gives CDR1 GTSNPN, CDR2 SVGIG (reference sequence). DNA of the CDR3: TGTGCCTGGAGTGCTGGGACTAGCGGGAGGATTGCTTTAAGGGTCCTCCGGGAGCAGTACTTC. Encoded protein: CAWSAGTSGRIALRVLREQYF.

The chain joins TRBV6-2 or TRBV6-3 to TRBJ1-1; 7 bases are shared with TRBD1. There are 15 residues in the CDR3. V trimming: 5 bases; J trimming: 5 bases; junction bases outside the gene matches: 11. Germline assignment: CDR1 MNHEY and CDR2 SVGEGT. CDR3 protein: CASSTWSQGGTEAFF. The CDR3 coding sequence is TGTGCCAGCAGTACGTGGAGCCAGGGGGGAACTGAAGCTTTCTTT.

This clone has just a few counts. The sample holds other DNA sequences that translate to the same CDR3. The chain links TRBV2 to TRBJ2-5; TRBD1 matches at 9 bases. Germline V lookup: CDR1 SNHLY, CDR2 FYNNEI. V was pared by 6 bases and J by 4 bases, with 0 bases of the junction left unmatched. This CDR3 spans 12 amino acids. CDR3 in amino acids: CASRDRGETQYF. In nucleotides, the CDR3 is TGTGCCAGCAGGGACAGGGGAGAGACCCAGTACTTC. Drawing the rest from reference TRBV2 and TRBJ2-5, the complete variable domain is EPEVTQTPSHQVTQMGQEVILRCVPISNHLYFYWYRQILGQKVEFLVSFYNNEISEKSEIFDDQFSVERPDGSNFTLKIRSTKLEDSAMYFCASRDRGETQYFGPGTRLLVL.

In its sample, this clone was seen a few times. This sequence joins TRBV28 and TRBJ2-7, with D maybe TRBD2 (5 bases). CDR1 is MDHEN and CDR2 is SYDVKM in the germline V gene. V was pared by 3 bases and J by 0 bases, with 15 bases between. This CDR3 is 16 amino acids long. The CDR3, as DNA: TGTGCCAGCAGTTTTCCGAGGAAGCGGACCTCCTACGAGCAGTACTTC. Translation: CASSFPRKRTSYEQYF.

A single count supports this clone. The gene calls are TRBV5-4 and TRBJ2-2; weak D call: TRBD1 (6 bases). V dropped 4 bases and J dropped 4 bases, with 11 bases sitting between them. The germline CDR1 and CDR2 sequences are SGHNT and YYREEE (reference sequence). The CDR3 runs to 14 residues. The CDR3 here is CASSPDRLTGELFF. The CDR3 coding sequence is TGTGCCAGCAGCCCGGACAGACTCACCGGGGAGCTGTTTTTT.

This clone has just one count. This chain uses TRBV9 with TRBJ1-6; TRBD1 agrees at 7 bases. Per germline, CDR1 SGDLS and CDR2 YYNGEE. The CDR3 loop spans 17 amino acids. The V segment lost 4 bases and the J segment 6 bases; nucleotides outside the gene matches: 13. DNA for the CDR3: TGTGCCAGCAGCTCCCCGACAGGGACGGGTTTTAATTCACCCCTCCACTTT. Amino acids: CASSSPTGTGFNSPLHF.

This chain's CDR3 is CASSEKRTGANVLTF. The CDR3 bases are TGTGCCAGCAGTGAAAAGAGAACTGGGGCCAACGTCCTGACTTTC. The genes are TRBV2 and TRBJ2-6; the D is unclear. CDR1 is SNHLY and CDR2 is FYNNEI in the germline V gene. Trimming shortened V by 2 bases and J by 2 bases, and 7 bases separated the two germline ends. The CDR3 consists of 15 residues. The whole variable domain, filled in from reference TRBV2 and TRBJ2-6, reads EPEVTQTPSHQVTQMGQEVILRCVPISNHLYFYWYRQILGQKVEFLVSFYNNEISEKSEIFDDQFSVERPDGSNFTLKIRSTKLEDSAMYFCASSEKRTGANVLTFGAGSRLTVL.

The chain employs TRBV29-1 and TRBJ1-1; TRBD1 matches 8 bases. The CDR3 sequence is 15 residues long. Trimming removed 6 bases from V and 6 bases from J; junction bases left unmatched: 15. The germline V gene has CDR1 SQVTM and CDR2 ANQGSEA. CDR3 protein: CSVNAGTGRFPEAFF. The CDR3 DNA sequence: TGCAGCGTCAACGCCGGGACAGGACGTTTCCCTGAAGCTTTCTTT. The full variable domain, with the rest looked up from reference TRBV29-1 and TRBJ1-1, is SAVISQKPSRDICQRGTSLTIQCQVDSQVTMMFWYRQQPGQSLTLIATANQGSEATYESGFVIDKFPISRPNLTFSTLTVSNMSPEDSSIYLCSVNAGTGRFPEAFFGQGTRLTVV.

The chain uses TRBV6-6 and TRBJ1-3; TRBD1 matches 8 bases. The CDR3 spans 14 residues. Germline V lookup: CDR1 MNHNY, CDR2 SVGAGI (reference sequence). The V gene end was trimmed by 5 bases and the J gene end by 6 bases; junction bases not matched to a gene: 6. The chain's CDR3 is CASSRTGKANTIYF. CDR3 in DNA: TGTGCCAGCAGTAGGACAGGGAAGGCAAACACCATATATTTT.

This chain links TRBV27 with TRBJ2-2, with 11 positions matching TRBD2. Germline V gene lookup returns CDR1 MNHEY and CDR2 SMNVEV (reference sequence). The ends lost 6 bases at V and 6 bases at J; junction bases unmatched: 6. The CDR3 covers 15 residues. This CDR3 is CASRKTSGESGELFF. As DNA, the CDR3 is TGTGCCAGCAGAAAGACTAGCGGGGAGTCCGGGGAGCTGTTTTTT.

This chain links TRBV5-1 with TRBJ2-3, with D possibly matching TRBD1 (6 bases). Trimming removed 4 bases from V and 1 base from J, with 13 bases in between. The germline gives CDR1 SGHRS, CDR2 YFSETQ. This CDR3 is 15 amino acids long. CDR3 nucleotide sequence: TGCGCCAGCAGCGCCCGGGACACCCGCACAGATACGCAGTATTTT. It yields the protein CASSARDTRTDTQYF.

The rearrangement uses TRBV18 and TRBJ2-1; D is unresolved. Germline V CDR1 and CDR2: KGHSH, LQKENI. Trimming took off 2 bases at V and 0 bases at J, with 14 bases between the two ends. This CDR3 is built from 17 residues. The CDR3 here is CASSPLLSASSYNEQFF. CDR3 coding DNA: TGTGCCAGCTCACCATTACTCTCAGCGAGCTCCTACAATGAGCAGTTCTTC.

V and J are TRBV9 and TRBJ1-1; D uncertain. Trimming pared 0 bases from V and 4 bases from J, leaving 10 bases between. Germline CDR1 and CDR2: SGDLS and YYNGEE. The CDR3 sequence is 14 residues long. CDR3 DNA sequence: TGTGCCAGCAGCGTAGTGAGGGCAGGCACTGAAGCTTTCTTT. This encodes CASSVVRAGTEAFF.

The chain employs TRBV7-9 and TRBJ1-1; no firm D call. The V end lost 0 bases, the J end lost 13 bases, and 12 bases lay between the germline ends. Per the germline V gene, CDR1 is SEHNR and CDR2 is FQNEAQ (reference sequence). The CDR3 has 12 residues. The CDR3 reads CASSLAAAPGFF. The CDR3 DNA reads TGTGCCAGCAGCTTAGCAGCGGCCCCTGGTTTCTTT.